This passage covers 11 T cell receptor beta chains from one sample sequenced in a study of T cell clonality in common variable immunodeficiency. Sequencing was performed with immunoSEQ multiplex PCR; in TCRdb, only in-frame clones are kept and a portion is missing. The repertoire has tens of thousands of clones, none seen only once; the ten largest take 4.5%. Source material: peripheral blood mononuclear cells. The receptors come from a person between 18 and 75 years old in good health.

This clone was seen repeatedly, ten times or more. The read finishes 3 residues shy of the CDR3 end, and the germline J gene is used to complete it. The J gene is TRBJ2-7, the V gene TRBV10-3; 12 bases are a match to TRBD2. Germline values: CDR1 ENHRY, CDR2 SYGVKD. The ends lost 0 bases at V and 6 bases at J; junction bases unmatched: 3. The CDR3 totals 15 residues. This CDR3 reads CAISESPTSGSEQYF. The DNA read from the CDR3 is TGTGCCATCAGTGAGTCTCCGACTAGCGGGAGCGAG.

This clone showed up many times. The missing CDR3 end, 3 residues past where the read stops, is filled in from the germline J gene. The chain is built from TRBV5-4 and TRBJ2-1, with 8 positions matching TRBD2. V lost 0 bases and J lost 7; bases outside the gene matches: 6. Germline V gives CDR1 SGHNT, CDR2 YYREEE (reference sequence). This CDR3 region has 15 residues. CDR3 bases read: TGTGCCAGCAGCTTGGATAGCGGGATAGGAAATGAG. Its protein product is CASSLDSGIGNE. The CDR3 in full is CASSLDSGIGNEQFF.

As to this clone: The read falls 3 residues short of the CDR3 end, and the missing part is taken from the germline J gene. The chain combines TRBV6-2 or TRBV6-3 with TRBJ2-3; TRBD2 matches 8 bases. The germline V gene has CDR1 MNHEY and CDR2 SVGEGT. There are 14 residues in the CDR3. CDR3 residues: CASTPGLDSAPQYF. The part of the CDR3 DNA that was read is TGTGCCAGCACCCCGGGACTAGACTCAGCTCCG.

This clone has a handful of counts. The read ends 3 residues shy of where the CDR3 ends; the end is completed using the germline J gene. The rearrangement links TRBV19 to TRBJ1-4; D is unclear. The germline CDR1 and CDR2 sequences are LNHDA and SQIVND (reference sequence). The CDR3 contains 14 residues. Trimming pared 1 base from V and 0 bases from J, leaving 3 bases between. CDR3 bases read: TGTGCCAGTAGTATAGCTGCAACTAATGAAAAA. Amino acid sequence: CASSIAATNEK. The full CDR3 reads CASSIAATNEKLFF.

On this clone: The CDR3 goes on 3 residues after the read ends, and that part is filled in from the germline J gene. This chain connects TRBV2 to TRBJ1-5, with TRBD1 matching 8 bases. The CDR3 sequence is 14 residues long. The germline gives CDR1 SNHLY, CDR2 FYNNEI. Trimming took 7 bases from V and 6 from J; bases not matched to a gene: 8. The CDR3 loop reads CASILEQGGQPQHF. CDR3 bases read: TGTGCCAGCATCCTCGAACAGGGGGGTCAGCCC. The entire variable domain, with the rest obtained from reference TRBV2 and TRBJ1-5, is as follows: EPEVTQTPSHQVTQMGQEVILRCVPISNHLYFYWYRQILGQKVEFLVSFYNNEISEKSEIFDDQFSVERPDGSNFTLKIRSTKLEDSAMYFCASILEQGGQPQHFGDGTRLSIL.

This clone was counted at least ten times. The CDR3 goes on 3 residues after the read ends, and that part is filled in from the germline J gene. The chain has TRBV30 and TRBJ1-2; D gene ambiguous. The length of the CDR3 is 15 residues. From germline, CDR1 is GTSNPN and CDR2 SVGIG (reference sequence). Trimming cost V 3 bases and J 4 bases, with 18 bases left between them. The CDR3 is CAWRALQVGRYGYTF. The CDR3 bases that were read are TGTGCCTGGAGGGCCCTCCAGGTAGGGCGCTATGGC.

This clone has more than one count but fewer than ten. A junction end diverges from the germline sequence, so it may reflect a read error. The read comes to an end 3 residues before the CDR3 does, leaving the germline J gene to fill in the end. The sample carries other DNA sequences with the same CDR3. The rearrangement uses TRBV7-9 and TRBJ1-3, with D unclear. CDR3 length equals 14 residues. From germline, CDR1 is SEHNR and CDR2 FQNEAQ (reference sequence). The CDR3 DNA, read in part, is TGTGCCAGCAGCTTAGCTGGGCCTGGAAACACG. Translated: CASSLAGPGNT. The entire CDR3 sequence reads CASSLAGPGNTIYF. The full variable domain, completed using reference TRBV7-9 and TRBJ1-3, is DTGVSQNPRHKITKRGQNVTFRCDPISEHNRLYWYRQTLGQGPEFLTYFQNEAQLEKSRLLSDRFSAERPKGSFSTLEIQRTEQGDSAMYLCASSLAGPGNTIYFGEGSWLTVV.

This clone has at least ten counts. The sequenced fragment ends 3 residues before the CDR3 boundary, so the rest is inferred from the germline J gene. The chain combines TRBV7-9 with TRBJ2-2; the D gene could be TRBD1 or TRBD2 (6 bases each). Trimming left V 2 bases short and J 6 bases short, with 10 bases between. CDR3 length equals 14 residues. Germline V gene lookup returns CDR1 SEHNR and CDR2 FQNEAQ (reference sequence). The CDR3 bases that were read are TGTGCCAGCAGCTTATACAGGGAGGCCGGGGAG. Translation gives CASSLYREAGE. The whole CDR3 reads CASSLYREAGELFF.

This clone has a handful of counts. The read gets to within 3 residues of the CDR3 end, and the germline J gene fills in the rest. This sequence joins TRBV5-1 and TRBJ2-5; 9 bases line up with TRBD2. Germline V gives CDR1 SGHRS, CDR2 YFSETQ. Trimming at V came to 1 base and at J to 5 bases, leaving 9 bases not matched to a gene. The CDR3 loop spans 16 amino acids. Here the CDR3 reads CASSLSRGRARETQYF. Incomplete CDR3 DNA: TGCGCCAGCAGCTTGTCTCGCGGGAGGGCCAGGGAGACC.

This clone appeared many times. The read comes to an end 3 residues before the CDR3 does, leaving the germline J gene to fill in the end. The V gene is TRBV5-4, the J gene TRBJ2-3; weak D call: TRBD2 (6 bases). V gave up 2 bases and J gave up 3 bases, with 7 bases separating them. Germline V CDR1 and CDR2: SGHNT, YYREEE (reference sequence). The CDR3 totals 13 residues. This chain's CDR3 is CASSFGGTDTQYF. CDR3 bases read: TGTGCCAGCAGCTTTGGAGGGACAGATACG.

This clone occurred many times. The observed sequence ends 3 residues before the CDR3 terminus, with the missing tail filled in from the germline J gene. This chain joins TRBV7-9 and TRBJ2-3, with a tentative D call TRBD1 (6 bases). Trimming removed 8 bases from V and 2 bases from J, with 17 bases in between. CDR1 is SEHNR and CDR2 is FQNEAQ in the germline V gene (reference sequence). CDR3 size: 15 residues. This chain's CDR3 is CASPPPKGDTDTQYF. The sequenced CDR3 bases are TGTGCCAGCCCTCCACCGAAGGGGGACACAGATACG.